This TCR beta chain was observed in a study of lymphopenia after photon versus proton radiotherapy. Whole-study findings and limits: Proton therapy kept repertoires fairly stable, unlike photons, which gained effector/memory cells.

For this clone: Its antigen is as yet unknown.

Sequencing used immunoSEQ multiplex PCR; TCRdb keeps in-frame clones, though not all of them. The table lists roughly 150,000 clones, around nine tenths of them singletons, with approximately 4.6% in the top ten. CDR3 length equals 13 residues. CDR1 SGHRS and CDR2 YFSETQ come from the germline V gene. V lost 9 bases, J lost 4 bases, and 5 bases stayed unmatched. The TCR originated in a man aged 45-60 years with gastric cancer. The sequencing here drew on peripheral blood, taken from a patient treated with photon-based radiotherapy. V is TRBV5-1 and J is TRBJ1-1; TRBD1 matches 11 bases. The CDR3 bases are TGCGCCACTTCCGGGACAGGGGGCACTGAAGCTTTCTTT. Translating gives CATSGTGGTEAFF.